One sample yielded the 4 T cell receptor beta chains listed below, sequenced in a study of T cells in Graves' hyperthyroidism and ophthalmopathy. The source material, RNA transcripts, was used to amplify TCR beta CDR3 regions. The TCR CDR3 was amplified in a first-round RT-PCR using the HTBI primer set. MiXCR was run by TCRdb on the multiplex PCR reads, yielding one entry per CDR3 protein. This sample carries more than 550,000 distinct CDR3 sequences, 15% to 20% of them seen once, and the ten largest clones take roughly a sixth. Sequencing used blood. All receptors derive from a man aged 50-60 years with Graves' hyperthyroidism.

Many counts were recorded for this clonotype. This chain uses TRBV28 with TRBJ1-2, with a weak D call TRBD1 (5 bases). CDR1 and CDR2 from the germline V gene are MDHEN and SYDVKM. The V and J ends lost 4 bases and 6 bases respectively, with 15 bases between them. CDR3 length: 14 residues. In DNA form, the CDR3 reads TGTGCCAGCAGTTCCCTTCTGAGAGGGGATGGCTACACCTTC. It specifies CASSSLLRGDGYTF.

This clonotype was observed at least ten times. The CDR3: CASSLGSGSYEQYF. DNA of the CDR3: TGCGCCAGCAGCTTGGGAAGTGGATCCTACGAGCAGTACTTC. This rearrangement joins TRBV5-1 to TRBJ2-7, with unresolved D. Trimming shortened V by 0 bases and J by 1 base, and 8 bases separated the two germline ends. The CDR3 consists of 14 residues. Germline V gene lookup returns CDR1 SGHRS and CDR2 YFSETQ.

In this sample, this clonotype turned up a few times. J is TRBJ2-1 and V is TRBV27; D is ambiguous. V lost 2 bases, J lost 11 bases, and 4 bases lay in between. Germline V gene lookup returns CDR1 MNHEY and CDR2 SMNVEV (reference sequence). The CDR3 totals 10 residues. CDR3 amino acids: CASSLRQQFF. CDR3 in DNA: TGTGCCAGCAGTTTAAGACAGCAGTTCTTC.

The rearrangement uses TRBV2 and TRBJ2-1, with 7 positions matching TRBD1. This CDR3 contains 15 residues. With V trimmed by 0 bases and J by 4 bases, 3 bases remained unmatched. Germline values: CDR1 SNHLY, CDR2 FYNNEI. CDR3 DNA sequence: TGTGCCAGCAGTGAAGCGGGACAGCCTTACAATGAGCAGTTCTTC. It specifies CASSEAGQPYNEQFF.